This T cell receptor (beta chain) originates from a study of cytomegalovirus exposure and HLA in healthy donors. Researchers ran the PCR with 60 Vbeta and 13 Jbeta primers. Method: immunoSEQ multiplex PCR; TCRdb's copy keeps in-frame clones and lacks some. This specimen shows about 200,000 clones; the ten leading clones hold more than 0.75%. V lost 7 bases and J lost 2; bases outside the gene matches: 2. This CDR3 has 13 amino acids. Germline-derived CDR1 and CDR2 are MNHEY and SVGAGI. The chain carries TRBV6-5 and TRBJ2-5, with TRBD1 matching 9 bases. This clonotype was sampled from a woman in her twenties or thirties in good health and CMV-seropositive. Material: PBMCs. The CDR3 nucleotides read TGTGCCAGCATTGGGACAGGGCAAGAGACCCAGTACTTC. It specifies CASIGTGQETQYF.